A selection of T cell receptor beta chains follows, all from one sample in a study of OX40 agonist ivuxolimab in advanced cancers. Generated by immunoSEQ multiplex PCR, the TCRdb table keeps only in-frame clones and is missing some. The sample carries about 22,000 clones, roughly 90% recorded once. The sequences come from CD4+ or CD8+ T cells sorted from blood, collected in a trial of the OX40 agonist ivuxolimab. These receptors were taken from an adult with an advanced solid tumor such as melanoma, head and neck, liver or kidney cancer. The CDR3 runs from the conserved cysteine through the conserved F or W. Fields, in order: J gene, V gene, D gene, clone size, CDR3 length, CDR3 DNA, CDR3 protein. A D gene is named only where the DNA matches it firmly. A row's size may be missing; if present it is once, few, many or a size class.

J gene: TRBJ2-1; V gene: TRBV14; D gene: NA; clone size: NA; CDR3 length: 13; CDR3 DNA: TGTGCCAGCAGCCTCGCAGGCGGGAATGAGCAGTTCTTC; CDR3 protein: CASSLAGGNEQFF
J gene: TRBJ2-1; V gene: TRBV4-1; D gene: NA; clone size: NA; CDR3 length: 16; CDR3 DNA: TGCGCCAGCAGCCAAGTCGGCCTTCGAAACTACAATGAGCAGTTCTTC; CDR3 protein: CASSQVGLRNYNEQFF
J gene: TRBJ1-4; V gene: TRBV18; D gene: TRBD1; clone size: NA; CDR3 length: 16; CDR3 DNA: TGTGCCAGCTCACAACGCGGACAGGCGCTTAATGAAAAACTGTTTTTT; CDR3 protein: CASSQRGQALNEKLFF
J gene: TRBJ2-7; V gene: TRBV4-2; D gene: TRBD2; clone size: NA; CDR3 length: 15; CDR3 DNA: TGTGCCAGCAGCCAAGAGACTAGCGGGAGCCACGAGCAGTACTTC; CDR3 protein: CASSQETSGSHEQYF
J gene: TRBJ2-1; V gene: TRBV4-2; D gene: TRBD2; clone size: NA; CDR3 length: 16; CDR3 DNA: TGTGCCAGCAGCCACCTAGCGGGAGGGCTGGGTAATGAGCAGTTCTTC; CDR3 protein: CASSHLAGGLGNEQFF
J gene: TRBJ2-7; V gene: TRBV10-3; D gene: TRBD1; clone size: NA; CDR3 length: 17; CDR3 DNA: TGTGCCATCACCATAAATTCGACAGGGCCCTTATCCTACGAGCAGTACTTC; CDR3 protein: CAITINSTGPLSYEQYF
J gene: TRBJ2-7; V gene: TRBV7-9; D gene: TRBD2; clone size: NA; CDR3 length: 15; CDR3 DNA: TGTGCCAGCAGCGGCACTAGCGGGAGTCCCCACGAGCAGTACTTC; CDR3 protein: CASSGTSGSPHEQYF
J gene: TRBJ2-7; V gene: TRBV19; D gene: TRBD1; clone size: NA; CDR3 length: 15; CDR3 DNA: TGTGCCAGTAGTACAGGGGGCCCCGCGGAGGAGGAGCAGTACTTC; CDR3 protein: CASSTGGPAEEEQYF
J gene: TRBJ2-3; V gene: TRBV27; D gene: TRBD2; clone size: NA; CDR3 length: 17; CDR3 DNA: TGTGCCAGCAGTTCACAACTAGCGGGAGGCTTATCAGATACGCAGTATTTT; CDR3 protein: CASSSQLAGGLSDTQYF
J gene: TRBJ2-5; V gene: TRBV7-9; D gene: TRBD2; clone size: NA; CDR3 length: 14; CDR3 DNA: TGTGCCAGCAGTTCTAGCGGGATGGGAGAGACCCAGTACTTC; CDR3 protein: CASSSSGMGETQYF
J gene: TRBJ2-2; V gene: TRBV6-5; D gene: TRBD1; clone size: NA; CDR3 length: 15; CDR3 DNA: TGTGCCAGCAGTCAAGGGACAGTATACACCGGGGAGCTGTTTTTT; CDR3 protein: CASSQGTVYTGELFF
J gene: TRBJ2-1; V gene: TRBV9; D gene: NA; clone size: NA; CDR3 length: 17; CDR3 DNA: TGTGCCAGCAGCCCGTGGACGGGCGGGTCCGACTACAATGAGCAGTTCTTC; CDR3 protein: CASSPWTGGSDYNEQFF
J gene: TRBJ2-2; V gene: TRBV9; D gene: NA; clone size: NA; CDR3 length: 15; CDR3 DNA: TGTGCCAGCAGCGTAGGAGGGGGGAACACCGGGGAGCTGTTTTTT; CDR3 protein: CASSVGGGNTGELFF
J gene: TRBJ2-1; V gene: TRBV27; D gene: TRBD2; clone size: NA; CDR3 length: 15; CDR3 DNA: TGTGCCAGCAGCCAGGGGACTAGCGGGAGTAATGAGCAGTTCTTC; CDR3 protein: CASSQGTSGSNEQFF
J gene: TRBJ1-2; V gene: TRBV4-2; D gene: NA; clone size: NA; CDR3 length: 18; CDR3 DNA: TGTGCCAGCAGCCAAGGGGGTTGGGGGCGGGGGCAGGGAAATGGCTACACCTTC; CDR3 protein: CASSQGGWGRGQGNGYTF
J gene: TRBJ2-7; V gene: TRBV19; D gene: TRBD2; clone size: NA; CDR3 length: 19; CDR3 DNA: TGTGCCAGTAGTAGCCCCGGGACTAGCGGGAGCCTGAGGTCCTACGAGCAGTACTTC; CDR3 protein: CASSSPGTSGSLRSYEQYF
J gene: TRBJ2-5; V gene: TRBV10-3; D gene: NA; clone size: few; CDR3 length: 17; CDR3 DNA: TGTGCCATCAGTGAGCCCGGCGCGATAGAGGGCCAAGAGACCCAGTACTTC; CDR3 protein: CAISEPGAIEGQETQYF
J gene: TRBJ2-7; V gene: TRBV7-8; D gene: NA; clone size: NA; CDR3 length: 11; CDR3 DNA: TGTGCCAGCAGCAACTACTACGAGCAGTACTTC; CDR3 protein: CASSNYYEQYF
J gene: TRBJ2-7; V gene: TRBV6-5; D gene: NA; clone size: NA; CDR3 length: 15; CDR3 DNA: TGTGCCAGCAGTTACTCGATGTTAGGGGCGGGCGAGCAGTACTTC; CDR3 protein: CASSYSMLGAGEQYF
J gene: TRBJ2-7; V gene: TRBV7-9; D gene: NA; clone size: NA; CDR3 length: 13; CDR3 DNA: TGTGCCAGCAGCTTAGCGCCAGGCGCCGAGCAGTACTTC; CDR3 protein: CASSLAPGAEQYF
J gene: TRBJ1-1; V gene: TRBV5-6; D gene: NA; clone size: once; CDR3 length: 14; CDR3 DNA: TGTGCCAGCAGCTTGGGCTTTGGGAACACTGAAGCTTTCTTT; CDR3 protein: CASSLGFGNTEAFF
J gene: TRBJ2-5; V gene: TRBV9; D gene: NA; clone size: NA; CDR3 length: 14; CDR3 DNA: TGTGCCAGCAGCGTAGCTTCGGACCCGGGGACCCAGTACTTC; CDR3 protein: CASSVASDPGTQYF
J gene: TRBJ2-2; V gene: TRBV19; D gene: TRBD2; clone size: once; CDR3 length: 19; CDR3 DNA: TGTGCCAGTAGTATAGATCCACCGACTAGCGGGTACTCCACCGGGGAGCTGTTTTTT; CDR3 protein: CASSIDPPTSGYSTGELFF
J gene: TRBJ1-4; V gene: TRBV10-3; D gene: TRBD1; clone size: once; CDR3 length: 17; CDR3 DNA: TGTGCCACGGCCAGGGGGTACGCACCTCGCCAGAAGGAAAAACTGTTTTTT; CDR3 protein: CATARGYAPRQKEKLFF
J gene: TRBJ2-1; V gene: TRBV9; D gene: NA; clone size: NA; CDR3 length: 17; CDR3 DNA: TGTGCCAGCAACATAGACCCCCGGGACAACTCCTACAATGAGCAGTTCTTC; CDR3 protein: CASNIDPRDNSYNEQFF
J gene: TRBJ2-2; V gene: TRBV6-5; D gene: NA; clone size: NA; CDR3 length: 14; CDR3 DNA: TGTGCCAGCATAGCACCGGGGGACACCGGGGAGCTGTTTTTT; CDR3 protein: CASIAPGDTGELFF
J gene: TRBJ2-7; V gene: TRBV5-4; D gene: NA; clone size: NA; CDR3 length: 14; CDR3 DNA: TGTGCCAGCAGCTTGGGTGATTGGGGCCACGAGCAGTACTTC; CDR3 protein: CASSLGDWGHEQYF
J gene: TRBJ2-1; V gene: TRBV7-7; D gene: TRBD2; clone size: NA; CDR3 length: 15; CDR3 DNA: TGTGCCAGCAGCGAGACTAGCGGGATCTTCAATGAGCAGTTCTTC; CDR3 protein: CASSETSGIFNEQFF
J gene: TRBJ1-2; V gene: TRBV27; D gene: NA; clone size: NA; CDR3 length: 14; CDR3 DNA: TGTGCCAGCAGTTTAAGGGGGGACGGCTATGGCTACACCTTC; CDR3 protein: CASSLRGDGYGYTF
J gene: TRBJ1-5; V gene: TRBV7-8; D gene: TRBD1; clone size: NA; CDR3 length: 17; CDR3 DNA: TGTGCCAGCAGCCCTTGGGGGGACAGGGGTAGCAATCAGCCCCAGCATTTT; CDR3 protein: CASSPWGDRGSNQPQHF
J gene: TRBJ1-5; V gene: TRBV6-1; D gene: NA; clone size: NA; CDR3 length: 15; CDR3 DNA: TGTGCCAGCAGCCACGGACGGTCGAGGGATGCGCCCCAGCATTTT; CDR3 protein: CASSHGRSRDAPQHF
J gene: TRBJ2-7; V gene: TRBV10-1; D gene: NA; clone size: few; CDR3 length: 8; CDR3 DNA: TGCGCCAACTACGAGCAGTACTTC; CDR3 protein: CANYEQYF
J gene: TRBJ1-6; V gene: TRBV11-3; D gene: NA; clone size: medium-sized; CDR3 length: 15; CDR3 DNA: TGTGCCAGCAGCTTATCCCCAACCGGGGGTTCACCCCTCCACTTT; CDR3 protein: CASSLSPTGGSPLHF
J gene: TRBJ2-7; V gene: TRBV7-9; D gene: NA; clone size: few; CDR3 length: 15; CDR3 DNA: TGTGCCAGCAGCCGTCCATCGGGAGTTGGCGACGAGCAGTACTTC; CDR3 protein: CASSRPSGVGDEQYF
J gene: TRBJ2-7; V gene: TRBV11-2; D gene: TRBD2; clone size: NA; CDR3 length: 14; CDR3 DNA: TGTGCCAGCAGCTTAGTCCCTAGCGGTTACGAGCAGTACTTC; CDR3 protein: CASSLVPSGYEQYF
J gene: TRBJ2-7; V gene: TRBV25-1; D gene: TRBD1; clone size: NA; CDR3 length: 15; CDR3 DNA: TGTGCCAGCAGTGGGCCCGGGGACAGGGGCTACGAGCAGTACTTC; CDR3 protein: CASSGPGDRGYEQYF
J gene: TRBJ2-3; V gene: TRBV5-1; D gene: NA; clone size: once; CDR3 length: 14; CDR3 DNA: TGCGCCAGCCACGCGGGACGAGGCACCGATACGCAGTATTTT; CDR3 protein: CASHAGRGTDTQYF
J gene: TRBJ2-3; V gene: TRBV12-5; D gene: TRBD1; clone size: NA; CDR3 length: 18; CDR3 DNA: TGTGCTAGTGGTTTGGTGGTGGCTGACAGGGGCCGCGCGGATACGCAGTATTTT; CDR3 protein: CASGLVVADRGRADTQYF
J gene: TRBJ2-1; V gene: TRBV9; D gene: NA; clone size: NA; CDR3 length: 17; CDR3 DNA: TGTGCCAGCAGCGCCTTGAGATCCGGGACACCCTACAATGAGCAGTTCTTC; CDR3 protein: CASSALRSGTPYNEQFF
J gene: TRBJ2-7; V gene: TRBV6-1; D gene: NA; clone size: NA; CDR3 length: 14; CDR3 DNA: TGTGCCAGCAGTAACCGGGACTGGACCTACGAGCAGTACTTC; CDR3 protein: CASSNRDWTYEQYF
J gene: TRBJ2-5; V gene: TRBV19; D gene: TRBD2; clone size: NA; CDR3 length: 16; CDR3 DNA: TGTGCCAGCAATCTGGGACTAGCGGGAGTTGGTGAGACCCAGTACTTC; CDR3 protein: CASNLGLAGVGETQYF
J gene: TRBJ2-1; V gene: TRBV7-9; D gene: NA; clone size: NA; CDR3 length: 14; CDR3 DNA: TGTGCCAGCAGCTTAGTCGGCGGGGGCGAGGGGCAGTTCTTC; CDR3 protein: CASSLVGGGEGQFF
J gene: TRBJ2-7; V gene: TRBV11-3; D gene: TRBD1; clone size: NA; CDR3 length: 15; CDR3 DNA: TGTGCCAGCAGCATCGGACAGGGGGCATCCTACGAGCAGTACTTC; CDR3 protein: CASSIGQGASYEQYF
J gene: TRBJ2-7; V gene: TRBV19; D gene: NA; clone size: NA; CDR3 length: 15; CDR3 DNA: TGTGCCACCTCCTTTGGAGGGATAGGTGCCTACGAGCAGTACTTC; CDR3 protein: CATSFGGIGAYEQYF
J gene: TRBJ2-5; V gene: TRBV9; D gene: TRBD1; clone size: NA; CDR3 length: 15; CDR3 DNA: TGTGCCAGCAGCGCCTCCGGGACAGGGGCGGAGACCCAGTACTTC; CDR3 protein: CASSASGTGAETQYF
J gene: TRBJ2-1; V gene: TRBV4-1; D gene: NA; clone size: NA; CDR3 length: 13; CDR3 DNA: TGCGCCAGCAGCCAAGATTTCGGGGGCCGGGAGTTCTTC; CDR3 protein: CASSQDFGGREFF
J gene: TRBJ2-7; V gene: TRBV11-2; D gene: NA; clone size: NA; CDR3 length: 14; CDR3 DNA: TGTGCCAGCAGCTTTGGGGGTTTTTCCTACGAGCAGTACTTC; CDR3 protein: CASSFGGFSYEQYF
J gene: TRBJ2-6; V gene: TRBV27; D gene: TRBD1; clone size: NA; CDR3 length: 17; CDR3 DNA: TGTGCCAGCGGATGGGGACAGGTTCTCTCTGGGGCCAACGTCCTGACTTTC; CDR3 protein: CASGWGQVLSGANVLTF
J gene: TRBJ2-7; V gene: TRBV10-3; D gene: NA; clone size: NA; CDR3 length: 15; CDR3 DNA: TGTGCCATCAGTGATCCAGGACACCAGACCTACGAGCAGTACTTC; CDR3 protein: CAISDPGHQTYEQYF
J gene: TRBJ2-3; V gene: TRBV6-1; D gene: NA; clone size: NA; CDR3 length: 15; CDR3 DNA: TGTGCCAGCAGTGCATCCACAGGGTACACAGATACGCAGTATTTT; CDR3 protein: CASSASTGYTDTQYF
J gene: TRBJ1-6; V gene: TRBV7-2; D gene: NA; clone size: NA; CDR3 length: 17; CDR3 DNA: TGTGCCAGCAGTTACCGGCCCGGGACGGTTTATAATTCACCCCTCCACTTT; CDR3 protein: CASSYRPGTVYNSPLHF
J gene: TRBJ2-7; V gene: TRBV5-4; D gene: NA; clone size: NA; CDR3 length: 12; CDR3 DNA: TGTGCCAGCAGCTCGGAGGTTTACGAGCAGTACTTC; CDR3 protein: CASSSEVYEQYF
J gene: TRBJ2-7; V gene: TRBV21-1; D gene: NA; clone size: NA; CDR3 length: 15; CDR3 DNA: TGTGCCAGCAGCAAAGTAACTAGCGGGAGGTACGAGCAGTACTTC; CDR3 protein: CASSKVTSGRYEQYF